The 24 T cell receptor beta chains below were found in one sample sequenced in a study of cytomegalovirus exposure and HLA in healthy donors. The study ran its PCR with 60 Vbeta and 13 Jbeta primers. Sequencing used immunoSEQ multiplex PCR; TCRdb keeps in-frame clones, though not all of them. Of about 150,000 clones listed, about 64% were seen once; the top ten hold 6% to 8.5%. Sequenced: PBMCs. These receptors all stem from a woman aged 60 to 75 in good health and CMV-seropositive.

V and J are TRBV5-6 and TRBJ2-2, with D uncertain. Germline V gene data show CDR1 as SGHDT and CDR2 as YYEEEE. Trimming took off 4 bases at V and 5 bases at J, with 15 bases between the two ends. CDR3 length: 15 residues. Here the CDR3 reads CASSASLRMTGELFF. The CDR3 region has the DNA TGTGCCAGCAGCGCCTCTTTGCGGATGACCGGGGAGCTGTTTTTT.

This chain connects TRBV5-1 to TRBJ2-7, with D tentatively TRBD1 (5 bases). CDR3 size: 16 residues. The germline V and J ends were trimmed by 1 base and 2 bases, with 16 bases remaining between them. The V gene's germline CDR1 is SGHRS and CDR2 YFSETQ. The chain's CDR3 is CASSLTTLTATYEQYF. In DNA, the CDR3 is TGCGCCAGCAGCTTGACAACCTTGACAGCTACCTACGAGCAGTACTTC.

The CDR3 here is CASSLKGAANEKLFF. The DNA of the CDR3 is TGTGCCAGCAGCTTGAAAGGGGCCGCTAATGAAAAACTGTTTTTT. This chain connects TRBV7-9 to TRBJ1-4; D possibly corresponds to TRBD1 (5 bases). The V and J ends lost 3 bases and 3 bases respectively, with 11 bases between them. The germline gives CDR1 SEHNR, CDR2 FQNEAQ (reference sequence). The CDR3 extends over 15 amino acids.

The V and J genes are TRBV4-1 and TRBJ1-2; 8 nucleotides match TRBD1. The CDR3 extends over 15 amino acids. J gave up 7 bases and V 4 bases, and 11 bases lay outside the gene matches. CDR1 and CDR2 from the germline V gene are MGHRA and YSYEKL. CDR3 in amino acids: CASSPGAGGTGGYTF. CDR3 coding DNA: TGCGCCAGCAGCCCCGGTGCAGGGGGCACGGGTGGCTACACCTTC.

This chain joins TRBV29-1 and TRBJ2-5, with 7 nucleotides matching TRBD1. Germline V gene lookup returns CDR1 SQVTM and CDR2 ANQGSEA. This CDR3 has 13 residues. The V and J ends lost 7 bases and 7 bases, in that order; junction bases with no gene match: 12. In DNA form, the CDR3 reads TGCAGCGCCCGGGCGCAGGGGGAAGGGACCCAGTACTTC. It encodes CSARAQGEGTQYF.

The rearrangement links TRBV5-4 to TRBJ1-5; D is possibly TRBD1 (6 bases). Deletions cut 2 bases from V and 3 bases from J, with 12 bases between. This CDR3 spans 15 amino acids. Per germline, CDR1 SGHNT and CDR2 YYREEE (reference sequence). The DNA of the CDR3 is TGTGCCAGCAGCTTAGAGGGGGATAACAATCAGCCCCAGCATTTT. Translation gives CASSLEGDNNQPQHF.

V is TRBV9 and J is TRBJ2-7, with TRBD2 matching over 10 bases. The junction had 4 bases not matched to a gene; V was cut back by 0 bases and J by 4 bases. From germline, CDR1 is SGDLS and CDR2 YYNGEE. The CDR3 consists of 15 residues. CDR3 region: CASSVGLAGVYEQYF. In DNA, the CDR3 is TGTGCCAGCAGCGTAGGGCTAGCGGGAGTATACGAGCAGTACTTC.

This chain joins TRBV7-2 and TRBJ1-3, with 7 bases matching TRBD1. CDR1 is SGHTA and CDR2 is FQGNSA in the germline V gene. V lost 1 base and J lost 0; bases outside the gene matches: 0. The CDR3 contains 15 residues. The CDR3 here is CASSLGDSSGNTIYF. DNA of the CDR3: TGTGCCAGCAGCTTAGGGGACAGCTCTGGAAACACCATATATTTT.

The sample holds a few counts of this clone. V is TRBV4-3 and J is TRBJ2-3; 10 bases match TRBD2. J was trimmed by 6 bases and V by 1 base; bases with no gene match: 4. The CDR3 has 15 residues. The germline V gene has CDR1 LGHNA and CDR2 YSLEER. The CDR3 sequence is CASSQGGLARDTQYF. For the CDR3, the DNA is TGCGCCAGCAGCCAAGGGGGACTAGCGAGGGATACGCAGTATTTT.

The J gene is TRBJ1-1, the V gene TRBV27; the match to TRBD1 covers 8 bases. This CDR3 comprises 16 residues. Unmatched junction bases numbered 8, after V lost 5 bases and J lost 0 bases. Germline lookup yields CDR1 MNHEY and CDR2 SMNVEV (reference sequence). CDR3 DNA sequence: TGTGCCAGCAGTAAAGGGACAGGCGCACTGAACACTGAAGCTTTCTTT. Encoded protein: CASSKGTGALNTEAFF.

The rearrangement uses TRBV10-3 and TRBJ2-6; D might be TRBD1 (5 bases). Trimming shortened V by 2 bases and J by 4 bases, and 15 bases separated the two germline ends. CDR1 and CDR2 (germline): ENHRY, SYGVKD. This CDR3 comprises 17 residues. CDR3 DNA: TGTGCCATCAGTGAGGTTCAGGGAAGTTCCGGGGCCAACGTCCTGACTTTC. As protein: CAISEVQGSSGANVLTF.

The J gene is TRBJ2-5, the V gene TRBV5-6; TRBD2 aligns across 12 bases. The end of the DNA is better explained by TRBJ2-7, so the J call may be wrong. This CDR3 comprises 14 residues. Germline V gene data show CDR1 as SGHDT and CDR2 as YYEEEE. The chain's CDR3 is CASSSTSGSYEQYF. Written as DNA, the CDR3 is TGTGCCAGCAGCTCGACTAGCGGGAGTTACGAGCAGTACTTC.

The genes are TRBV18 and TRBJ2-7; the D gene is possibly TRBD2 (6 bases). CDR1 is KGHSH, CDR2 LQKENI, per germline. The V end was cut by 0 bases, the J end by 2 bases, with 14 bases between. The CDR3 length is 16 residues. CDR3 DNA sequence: TGTGCCAGCTCACCACCGGGGCAGCGGGCCCCCTACGAGCAGTACTTC. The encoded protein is CASSPPGQRAPYEQYF.

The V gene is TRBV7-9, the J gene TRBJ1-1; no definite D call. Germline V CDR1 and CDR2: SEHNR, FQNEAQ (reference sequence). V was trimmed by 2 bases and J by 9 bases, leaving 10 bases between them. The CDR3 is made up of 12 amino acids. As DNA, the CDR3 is TGTGCCAGCAGCTTACAGGCAGTAAAAGCTTTCTTT. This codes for CASSLQAVKAFF.

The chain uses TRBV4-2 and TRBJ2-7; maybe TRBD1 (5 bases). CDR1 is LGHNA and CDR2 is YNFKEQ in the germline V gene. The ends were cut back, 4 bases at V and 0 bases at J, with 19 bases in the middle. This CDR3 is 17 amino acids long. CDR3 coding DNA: TGTGCCAGCAGCCGGGCCCCAACAGGTAGCAGCTCCTACGAGCAGTACTTC. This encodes CASSRAPTGSSSYEQYF.

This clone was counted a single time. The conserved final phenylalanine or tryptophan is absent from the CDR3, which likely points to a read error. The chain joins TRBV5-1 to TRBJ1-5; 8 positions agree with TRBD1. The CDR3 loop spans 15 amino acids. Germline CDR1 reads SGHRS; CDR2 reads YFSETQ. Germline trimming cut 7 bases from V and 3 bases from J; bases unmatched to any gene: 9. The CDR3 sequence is CASSLGTGPNQPQHS. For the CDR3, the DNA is TGCGCCAGCTCTCTGGGGACAGGCCCCAATCAGCCCCAGCATTCT.

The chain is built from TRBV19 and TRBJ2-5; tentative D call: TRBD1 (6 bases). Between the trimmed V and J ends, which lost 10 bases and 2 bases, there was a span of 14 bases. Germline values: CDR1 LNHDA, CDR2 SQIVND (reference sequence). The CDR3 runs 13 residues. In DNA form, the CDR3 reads TGTGCCACCTCGACCGGACAGCAAGAGACCCAGTACTTC. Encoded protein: CATSTGQQETQYF.

In nucleotides, the CDR3 is TGTGCCAGCTTACTTGGCGGGGACTCCTACGAGCAGTACTTC. Translating it yields CASLLGGDSYEQYF. The chain couples TRBV6-4 to TRBJ2-7; D possibly corresponds to TRBD2 (6 bases). This CDR3 comprises 14 residues. The V end was cut by 8 bases, the J end by 0 bases, with 14 bases between. The germline V gene encodes CDR1 MRHNA and CDR2 SNTAGT.

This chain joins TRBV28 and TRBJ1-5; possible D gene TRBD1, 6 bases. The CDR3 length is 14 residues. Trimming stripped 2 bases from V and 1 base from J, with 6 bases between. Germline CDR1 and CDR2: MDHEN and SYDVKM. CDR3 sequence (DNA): TGTGCCAGCAGTTTAACAGGGAGCAATCAGCCCCAGCATTTT. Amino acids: CASSLTGSNQPQHF. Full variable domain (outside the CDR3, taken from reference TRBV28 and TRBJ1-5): DVKVTQSSRYLVKRTGEKVFLECVQDMDHENMFWYRQDPGLGLRLIYFSYDVKMKEKGDIPEGYSVSREKKERFSLILESASTNQTSMYLCASSLTGSNQPQHFGDGTRLSIL.

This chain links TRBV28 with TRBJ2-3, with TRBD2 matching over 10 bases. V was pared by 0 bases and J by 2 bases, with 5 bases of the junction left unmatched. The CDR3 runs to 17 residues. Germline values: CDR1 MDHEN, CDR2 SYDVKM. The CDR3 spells CASSLWGTSGATDTQYF. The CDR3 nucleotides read TGTGCCAGCAGTTTATGGGGTACTAGCGGGGCCACAGATACGCAGTATTTT.

The CDR3 is CASSSPTGASGNTIYF. The CDR3 DNA is TGTGCCAGCAGTTCACCGACAGGGGCATCAGGAAACACCATATATTTT. The chain recombines TRBV28 with TRBJ1-3, with 8 bases identical to TRBD1. CDR3 length: 16 residues. The J segment lost 4 bases and the V segment lost 4 bases, leaving 9 bases of the junction unmatched. In germline, CDR1 is MDHEN, CDR2 SYDVKM.

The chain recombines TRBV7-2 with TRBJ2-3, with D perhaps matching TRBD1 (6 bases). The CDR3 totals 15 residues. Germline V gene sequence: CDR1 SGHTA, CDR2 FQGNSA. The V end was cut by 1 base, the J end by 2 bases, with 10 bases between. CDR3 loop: CASSLVWDNTDTQYF. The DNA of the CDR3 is TGTGCCAGCAGCTTAGTGTGGGACAACACAGATACGCAGTATTTT.

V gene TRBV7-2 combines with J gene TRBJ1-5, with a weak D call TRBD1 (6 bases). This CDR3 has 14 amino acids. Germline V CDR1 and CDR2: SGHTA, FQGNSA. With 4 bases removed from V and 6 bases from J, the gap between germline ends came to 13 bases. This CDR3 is CASSSGQYGQPQHF. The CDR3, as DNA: TGTGCCAGCAGCTCCGGACAGTACGGTCAGCCCCAGCATTTT.

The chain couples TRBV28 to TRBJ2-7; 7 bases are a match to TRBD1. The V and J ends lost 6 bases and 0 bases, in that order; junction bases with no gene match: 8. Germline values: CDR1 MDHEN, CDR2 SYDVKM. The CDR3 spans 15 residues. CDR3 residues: CASSPGQASSYEQYF. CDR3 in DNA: TGTGCCAGCAGCCCCGGACAGGCATCCTCCTACGAGCAGTACTTC.